These T cell receptor beta chains were read from a single sample in a study of naive and memory T cell subsets. TCRdb processed the UMI-ligation and nested PCR reads anew with MiXCR; each CDR3 protein has one entry. The table lists under 25,000 distinct CDR3 sequences, around 8.8% of them singletons, with about a fifth in the top ten. Sequencing was carried out using central memory CD8+ T cells from blood. These receptors originate from a human donor in good health. Each CDR3 is given with its conserved first and last residue. Fields, in order: V gene, J gene, D gene, clone size, CDR3 protein, CDR3 DNA. D genes are given only for firm matches. The size of a clone is reported for some rows only, either as once, few or many, or as a class for expanded clones.

v_call: TRBV20-1
j_call: TRBJ1-1
d_call: TRBD1
clone_size: few
cdr3_aa: CSARATGGGSSRAFF
cdr3_nt: TGCAGTGCTAGAGCCACAGGGGGCGGATCAAGTCGGGCTTTCTTT

v_call: TRBV28
j_call: TRBJ2-7
d_call: -
clone_size: -
cdr3_aa: CASSPGRSITKQYF
cdr3_nt: TGTGCCAGCAGTCCAGGACGGAGTATTACCAAGCAGTACTTC

v_call: TRBV5-1
j_call: TRBJ1-1
d_call: -
clone_size: few
cdr3_aa: CASSLRRGTEAFF
cdr3_nt: TGCGCCAGCAGCTTGAGAAGGGGCACTGAAGCTTTCTTT

v_call: TRBV19
j_call: TRBJ2-1
d_call: -
clone_size: many
cdr3_aa: CASRELANNEQFF
cdr3_nt: TGTGCCAGTAGGGAACTAGCAAACAATGAGCAGTTCTTC

v_call: TRBV12-3/TRBV12-4
j_call: TRBJ1-5
d_call: -
clone_size: many
cdr3_aa: CASVGTSYSNQPQHF
cdr3_nt: TGTGCCAGCGTCGGGACATCTTATAGCAATCAGCCCCAGCATTTT

v_call: TRBV6-5
j_call: TRBJ2-3
d_call: -
clone_size: many
cdr3_aa: CASSPNADTQYF
cdr3_nt: TGTGCCAGCAGTCCGAATGCGGATACGCAGTATTTT

v_call: TRBV21-1
j_call: TRBJ1-1
d_call: -
clone_size: -
cdr3_aa: CASSSRTGGNTEAFF
cdr3_nt: TGTGCCAGCAGCTCGCGGACAGGGGGGAACACTGAAGCTTTCTTT

v_call: TRBV27
j_call: TRBJ1-2
d_call: TRBD1
clone_size: many
cdr3_aa: CASSRKGTGNYGYTF
cdr3_nt: TGTGCCAGCAGTCGAAAAGGGACAGGGAACTATGGCTACACCTTC

v_call: TRBV12-3/TRBV12-4
j_call: TRBJ2-7
d_call: TRBD2
clone_size: -
cdr3_aa: CASSATSGTFEQYF
cdr3_nt: TGTGCCAGCAGTGCGACTAGCGGGACATTTGAGCAGTACTTC

v_call: TRBV6-1
j_call: TRBJ2-2
d_call: TRBD2
clone_size: many
cdr3_aa: CASSEGAGGPGTGELFF
cdr3_nt: TGTGCCAGCAGTGAGGGAGCGGGAGGGCCGGGAACCGGGGAGCTGTTTTTT

v_call: TRBV7-8
j_call: TRBJ2-1
d_call: -
clone_size: few
cdr3_aa: CASSLVRELNEQFF
cdr3_nt: TGTGCCAGCAGCTTAGTACGGGAACTCAATGAGCAGTTCTTC

v_call: TRBV5-5
j_call: TRBJ2-6
d_call: -
clone_size: large
cdr3_aa: CASSWTASSGANVLTF
cdr3_nt: TGTGCCAGCAGTTGGACAGCGAGCTCTGGGGCCAACGTCCTGACTTTC

v_call: TRBV27
j_call: TRBJ1-1
d_call: -
clone_size: few
cdr3_aa: CASSLKVNTEAFF
cdr3_nt: TGTGCCAGCAGTTTGAAGGTAAACACTGAAGCTTTCTTT

v_call: TRBV6-2/TRBV6-3
j_call: TRBJ2-1
d_call: -
clone_size: many
cdr3_aa: CASSFRDHNEQFF
cdr3_nt: TGTGCCAGCAGTTTTAGGGACCACAATGAGCAGTTCTTC

v_call: TRBV7-9
j_call: TRBJ1-6
d_call: -
clone_size: few
cdr3_aa: CASSPRVWTDLNSPLHF
cdr3_nt: TGTGCCAGCAGCCCCCGGGTGTGGACCGATCTTAATTCACCCCTCCACTTT

v_call: TRBV30
j_call: TRBJ1-1
d_call: TRBD1
clone_size: many
cdr3_aa: CAWNLGQVNTEAFF
cdr3_nt: TGTGCCTGGAACCTTGGACAGGTAAACACTGAAGCTTTCTTT

v_call: TRBV2
j_call: TRBJ2-7
d_call: -
clone_size: few
cdr3_aa: CASSEETGSYEQYF
cdr3_nt: TGTGCCAGCAGTGAAGAGACAGGCTCCTACGAGCAGTACTTC

v_call: TRBV2
j_call: TRBJ1-1
d_call: -
clone_size: few
cdr3_aa: CASSALNTEAFF
cdr3_nt: TGTGCCAGCAGTGCTTTGAACACTGAAGCTTTCTTT

v_call: TRBV7-8
j_call: TRBJ1-1
d_call: -
clone_size: few
cdr3_aa: CASVDRRGFRTEAFF
cdr3_nt: TGTGCCAGCGTCGACAGGAGGGGGTTTCGAACTGAAGCTTTCTTT

v_call: TRBV7-3
j_call: TRBJ2-1
d_call: -
clone_size: few
cdr3_aa: CASSQPASGAYNEQFF
cdr3_nt: TGTGCCAGCAGCCAACCGGCCTCAGGGGCCTACAATGAGCAGTTCTTC

v_call: TRBV6-1
j_call: TRBJ2-3
d_call: TRBD2
clone_size: many
cdr3_aa: CASGLADDTDTQYF
cdr3_nt: TGTGCCAGCGGACTAGCGGATGACACAGATACGCAGTATTTT